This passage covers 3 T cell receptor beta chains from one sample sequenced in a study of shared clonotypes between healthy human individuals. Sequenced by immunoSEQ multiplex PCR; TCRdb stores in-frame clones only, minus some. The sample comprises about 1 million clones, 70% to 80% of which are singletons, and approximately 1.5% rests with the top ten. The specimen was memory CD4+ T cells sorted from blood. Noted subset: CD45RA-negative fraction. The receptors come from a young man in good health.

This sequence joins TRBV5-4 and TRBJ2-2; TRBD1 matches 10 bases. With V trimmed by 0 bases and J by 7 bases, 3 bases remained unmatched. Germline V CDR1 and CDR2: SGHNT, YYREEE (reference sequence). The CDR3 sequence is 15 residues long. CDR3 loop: CASSLGDRGHGELFF. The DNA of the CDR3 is TGTGCCAGCAGCTTGGGGGACAGGGGACACGGGGAGCTGTTTTTT.

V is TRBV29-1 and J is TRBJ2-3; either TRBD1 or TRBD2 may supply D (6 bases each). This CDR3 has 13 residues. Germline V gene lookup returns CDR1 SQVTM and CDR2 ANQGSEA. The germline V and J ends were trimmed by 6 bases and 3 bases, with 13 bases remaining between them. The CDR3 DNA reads TGCAGCGTGGACTACAGGGCGACAGATACGCAGTATTTT. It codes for CSVDYRATDTQYF.

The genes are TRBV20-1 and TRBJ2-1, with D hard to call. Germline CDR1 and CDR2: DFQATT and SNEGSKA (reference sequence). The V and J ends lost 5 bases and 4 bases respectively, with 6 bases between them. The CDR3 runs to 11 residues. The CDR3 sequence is CSAWLYNEQFF. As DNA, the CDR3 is TGCAGTGCTTGGTTGTACAATGAGCAGTTCTTC.